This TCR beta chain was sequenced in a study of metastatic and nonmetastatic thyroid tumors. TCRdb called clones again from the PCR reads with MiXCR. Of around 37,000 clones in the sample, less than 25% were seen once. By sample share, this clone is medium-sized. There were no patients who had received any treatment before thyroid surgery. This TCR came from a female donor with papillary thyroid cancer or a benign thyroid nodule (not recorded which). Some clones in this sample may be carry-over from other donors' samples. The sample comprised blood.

Written as DNA, the CDR3 is TGTGCCAGCAGTGAACGGTTCGCGGGGGAGCAGTACTTC. Its protein product is CASSERFAGEQYF. The chain combines TRBV2 with TRBJ2-7; D may be TRBD2 (6 bases). The length of the CDR3 is 13 residues. The V gene lost 2 bases and the J gene lost 7 bases, with 12 bases spanning the gap. Germline V CDR1 and CDR2: SNHLY, FYNNEI.